This T cell receptor beta chain was identified during a study of blood T cell repertoires in COVID-19. Study as a whole: Samples came from the United States, Italy and Spain, spanning acute and convalescent COVID-19. PBMCs, B-cell-depleted T cells, or T cells were the source of the cDNA or gDNA that made up the material.

In the original processing: Reference gene primer amplification gave estimated nucleated cell counts. The assay was immunoSEQ multiplex PCR, and TCRdb's table has in-frame clones only and misses some. The DNA was the basis for D and trimming; V, J and clone size are from that table. There are around 320,000 clones in the sample; 88% occur only once, and just under 7% lies in the top ten. The CDR3 is 13 amino acids. Germline V gives CDR1 MNHEY, CDR2 SVGAGI. V was pared by 0 bases and J by 8 bases, with 10 bases between. The clonotype was recovered from a woman in her thirties who had recovered from COVID-19. Sequencing used peripheral blood. The rearrangement joins TRBV6-5 to TRBJ1-2; D is unclear. The CDR3 sequence is CASSYSKQTGYTF. CDR3 DNA: TGTGCCAGCAGTTACTCGAAACAGACGGGCTACACCTTC.